This is a list of T cell receptor beta chains from one sample in a study of cytomegalovirus exposure and HLA in healthy donors. Method: immunoSEQ multiplex PCR; TCRdb's copy keeps in-frame clones and lacks some. The data contain approximately 140,000 clones, roughly 79% of them singletons. Sequencing was done on a sample of PBMCs. Source of these receptors: a woman between 40 and 50 years old in good health and CMV-seropositive. Both conserved end residues are part of each CDR3. A D gene is named only where the DNA matches it firmly. Size tells how often a clone was seen (once, few, many) or the class of an expanded clone, and some rows leave it out.

clone_size j_call v_call d_call cdr3_nt cdr3_aa
- TRBJ1-1 TRBV5-1 - TGCGCCAGCAGCTCAGGGGCGCTTATGAACACTGAAGCTTTCTTT CASSSGALMNTEAFF
- TRBJ1-1 TRBV10-3 TRBD1 TGTGCCATCAGTGAGTTACAGGGGGCTGAAGCTTTCTTT CAISELQGAEAFF
- TRBJ1-2 TRBV23-1 - TGCGCCAGCCTCCCCGGAGTGACCCTGGGGCGTTATGGCTACACCTTC CASLPGVTLGRYGYTF
- TRBJ1-5 TRBV5-1 - TGCGCCAGCAGCTTGGAATCGGGTAGCAATCAGCCCCAGCATTTT CASSLESGSNQPQHF
- TRBJ1-1 TRBV5-4 - TGTGCCAGCAGAGATCAGGGATATAGGCCCTTGAACACTGAAGCTTTCTTT CASRDQGYRPLNTEAFF
few TRBJ2-1 TRBV4-1 - TGCGCCAGCAGCCAAAAGGGACTTCAAGGCTCCTACAATGAGCAGTTCTTC CASSQKGLQGSYNEQFF
- TRBJ2-1 TRBV6-6 TRBD2 TGTGCCAGCAGACCCACTAGCGGGGGTTACAATAAGCAGTTCTTC CASRPTSGGYNKQFF
- TRBJ2-5 TRBV5-4 - TGTGCCAGCAGCTTGGTGGGCGAGACCCAGTACTTC CASSLVGETQYF
- TRBJ1-5 TRBV18 TRBD1 TGTGCCAGCTCGCCACAGGGGGCCACCCAGCATTTT CASSPQGATQHF
- TRBJ2-3 TRBV5-4 TRBD2 TGTGCCAGCAGCCCCACTAGCGGCCGGGGCACAGATACGCAGTATTTT CASSPTSGRGTDTQYF
- TRBJ2-3 TRBV9 TRBD2 TGTGCCAGCAGCCCAGGGGTGGGTAGCGGGGGGGCCGATGCAGATACGCAGTATTTT CASSPGVGSGGADADTQYF
- TRBJ2-7 TRBV14 - TGTGCCAGCAGCCAAGATGGGAGCCGGCTCGAGCAGTACTTC CASSQDGSRLEQYF
- TRBJ2-1 TRBV7-9 TRBD2 TGTGCCAGCAGCAAACCGACTAGCCCCAATGAGCAGTTCTTC CASSKPTSPNEQFF
- TRBJ1-2 TRBV2 - TGTGCCAGCAGTGGGCAGGGAGGTAACTATGGCTACACCTTC CASSGQGGNYGYTF
- TRBJ1-3 TRBV4-1 - TGCGCCAGCAGCGACTACCGCTACTCTGGAAACACCATATATTTT CASSDYRYSGNTIYF
- TRBJ1-2 TRBV19 - TGTGCCAGTAGTACGCGGGACGGAGCTAACTATGGCTACACCTTC CASSTRDGANYGYTF
- TRBJ2-7 TRBV11-2 - TGTGCCAGCAGCTCCACTCTAGGGGGTTACGAGCAGTACTTC CASSSTLGGYEQYF
- TRBJ1-2 TRBV28 - TGTGCCAGCTTTGAGGAGAGGTACACCTTC CASFEERYTF
- TRBJ1-4 TRBV11-1 - TGTGCCAGCAGCTTACAGGGAACAACTAATGAAAAACTGTTTTTT CASSLQGTTNEKLFF
- TRBJ2-3 TRBV30 - TGTGCCTGGAGTGGAGGCACAGATACGCAGTATTTT CAWSGGTDTQYF
- TRBJ2-1 TRBV18 - TGTGCCAGCTCACCACAGGGGTATGAGCAGTTCTTC CASSPQGYEQFF
- TRBJ1-3 TRBV19 - TGTGCCAGTAGGCCACAGGGTTCCGGAAACACCATATATTTT CASRPQGSGNTIYF
- TRBJ2-7 TRBV5-1 TRBD1 TGCGCCAGCAGCTTAGAGGACAGGACAGGCGAGCAGTACTTC CASSLEDRTGEQYF
once TRBJ2-2 TRBV18 - TGTGCCAGCTCACCGGGCGCCGGGGAGCTGTTTTTT CASSPGAGELFF
- TRBJ2-5 TRBV5-4 TRBD2 TGTGCCAGCAGCAGGGCCGCGGGGGGTATGGAGACCCAGTACTTC CASSRAAGGMETQYF
- TRBJ1-1 TRBV28 - TGTGCCAGCAGTCCCCCCAGTCTGAACACTGAAGCTTTCTTT CASSPPSLNTEAFF
few TRBJ2-7 TRBV5-1 TRBD1 TGCGCCAGCAGCTTGGCCCCGACAGGGGACTACGAGCAGTACTTC CASSLAPTGDYEQYF
- TRBJ2-1 TRBV2 - TGTGCCAGCAGGCTAGGTGCGGCCTACAATGAGCAGTTCTTC CASRLGAAYNEQFF
- TRBJ2-7 TRBV2 - TGTGCCAGCAGTGACCCTCCCATCTTCTACGAGCAGTACTTC CASSDPPIFYEQYF
- TRBJ2-5 TRBV30 - TGTGCCTGGAGTCGACAGGGAGGAGAGACCCAGTACTTC CAWSRQGGETQYF
- TRBJ2-7 TRBV2 - TGTGCCAGCAGTCGATCCGGGGCCTACGAGCAGTACTTC CASSRSGAYEQYF
- TRBJ2-7 TRBV2 TRBD2 TGTGCCAGCAGTGAGCAGTTAGCGGGGGTCCTCAAGCAGTACTTC CASSEQLAGVLKQYF
- TRBJ2-2 TRBV7-3 TRBD2 TGTGCCAGCAGCTCTCGGGGGGAGGGCACCGGGGAGCTGTTTTTT CASSSRGEGTGELFF
- TRBJ2-1 TRBV19 TRBD1 TGTGCCAGTAGTTTACAGGGGCAAGCCTCCTACAATGAGCAGTTCTTC CASSLQGQASYNEQFF
once TRBJ2-3 TRBV19 TRBD2 TGTGCCAGTCGAAGCGGGGGGGGGACAGATACGCAGTATTTT CASRSGGGTDTQYF
- TRBJ1-1 TRBV19 - TGTGCCAGTACTGGGAGGACTGAAGCTTTCTTT CASTGRTEAFF
- TRBJ1-1 TRBV10-1 - TGCGCCAGCAGTGAGGGGCAGGGGAGTTCTGAAGCTTTCTTT CASSEGQGSSEAFF
- TRBJ1-2 TRBV5-6 TRBD1 TGTGCCAGCAAGCGACAGGGTGGCTACACCTTC CASKRQGGYTF
few TRBJ2-3 TRBV7-2 - TGTGCCAGCAGCCACGGGTGGGGGGTCCCCACAGATACGCAGTATTTT CASSHGWGVPTDTQYF
once TRBJ2-3 TRBV5-4 TRBD2 TGTGCCAGCAGCCAAGGACTAGCGGGGGCCAACTCGGATACGCAGTATTTT CASSQGLAGANSDTQYF
- TRBJ1-5 TRBV9 - TGTGCCAGCAGCCCCAGTGGGGGGGGTCAGCCCCAGCATTTT CASSPSGGGQPQHF
few TRBJ1-1 TRBV7-9 TRBD1 TGTGCCAGCAGCCCCCGCATGTTGGGGACAGGGAGTGAAGCTTTCTTT CASSPRMLGTGSEAFF
- TRBJ1-2 TRBV7-9 - TGTGCCAGCAGCTTAGCGGACACTGGCTACACCTTC CASSLADTGYTF
- TRBJ1-2 TRBV11-1 - TGTGCCAGCAGCTTATCCCAGGGCTATGGCTACACCTTC CASSLSQGYGYTF
- TRBJ1-2 TRBV10-3 - TGTGCCATCAGTGAAACAGGGAATGGCTACACCTTC CAISETGNGYTF
- TRBJ1-4 TRBV5-4 TRBD1 TGTGCCAGCAGCGACGACTGGACAGGGAATGAAAAACTGTTTTTT CASSDDWTGNEKLFF
- TRBJ2-5 TRBV9 TRBD2 TGTGCCAGCAGTCAAGACCCGGGACTAGCGGGGGTGACCCAAGAGACCCAGTACTTC CASSQDPGLAGVTQETQYF
- TRBJ1-3 TRBV7-2 - TGTGCCAGCAGCTTAGCGCATGACATGAACTCTGGAAACACCATATATTTT CASSLAHDMNSGNTIYF
few TRBJ2-1 TRBV2 - TGTGCCAGCAGTGGAGGGGGACATGGGCGGAATGAGCAGTTCTTC CASSGGGHGRNEQFF
- TRBJ1-4 TRBV7-9 TRBD1 TGTGCCAGCAGCCCAAGGCCCTACAGGGGCAAGTCAAATGAAAAACTGTTTTTT CASSPRPYRGKSNEKLFF
- TRBJ2-3 TRBV7-3 TRBD2 TGTGCCAGCAGCCCATATTCGACGGGGGGGCCGGATACGCAGTATTTT CASSPYSTGGPDTQYF
- TRBJ2-2 TRBV11-3 - TGTGCCAGCAGCTCTGAACGAGCGAACACCGGGGAGCTGTTTTTT CASSSERANTGELFF
few TRBJ1-5 TRBV30 - TGTGCCTGGAGTGGGGGGCCTAATCAGCCCCAGCATTTT CAWSGGPNQPQHF
- TRBJ2-5 TRBV18 TRBD2 TGTGCCAGCTCATCATCACTAGCGGGGGCGGAGACCCAGTACTTC CASSSSLAGAETQYF
- TRBJ1-4 TRBV5-1 - TGCGCCAGCGCGGCTGAGGGTGAAAAACTGTTTTTT CASAAEGEKLFF
- TRBJ2-3 TRBV11-2 - TGTGCCAGCAGCTTAGCCCCAGGGGAGACAGATACGCAGTATTTT CASSLAPGETDTQYF
- TRBJ1-1 TRBV11-2 - TGTGCCAGCAGCTTAGGATCGGGAAGGGGGAGCACTGAAGCTTTCTTT CASSLGSGRGSTEAFF